This TCR beta chain was captured by sequencing in a study of technical replicates of blood from a few donors. The ends lost 4 bases at V and 1 base at J; junction bases unmatched: 8. CDR1 is SGHKS and CDR2 is YYEKEE in the germline V gene (reference sequence). CDR3 size: 16 residues. Data came from immunoSEQ multiplex PCR; TCRdb stores just in-frame clones and leaves some out. The data show under 90,000 clones, roughly 92% seen once. The genes are TRBV5-5 and TRBJ1-3, with 7 bases matching TRBD1. Sample: T cells isolated from PBMCs. The receptor was isolated from a human donor in good health. The chain's CDR3 is CASSQRQGLSGNTIYF. The DNA for the CDR3 is TGTGCCAGCAGCCAACGACAGGGTCTTTCTGGAAACACCATATATTTT.